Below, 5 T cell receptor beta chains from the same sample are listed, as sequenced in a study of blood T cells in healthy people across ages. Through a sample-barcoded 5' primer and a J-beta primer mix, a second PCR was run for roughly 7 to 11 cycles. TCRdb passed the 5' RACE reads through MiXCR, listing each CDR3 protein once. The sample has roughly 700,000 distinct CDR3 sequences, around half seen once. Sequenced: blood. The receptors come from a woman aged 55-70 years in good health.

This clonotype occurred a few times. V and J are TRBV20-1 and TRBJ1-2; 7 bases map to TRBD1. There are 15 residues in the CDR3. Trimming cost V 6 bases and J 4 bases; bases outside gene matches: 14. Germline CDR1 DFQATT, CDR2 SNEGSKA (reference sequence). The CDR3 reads CSAKKGTVDLYGYTF. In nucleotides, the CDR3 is TGCAGTGCCAAAAAAGGGACAGTAGACCTCTATGGCTACACCTTC.

Here the CDR3 DNA reads TGTGCCAGCAGTCACCCGCTAGCGGGAGTAAAGGATACGCAGTATTTT. It codes for CASSHPLAGVKDTQYF. This chain joins TRBV6-2 or TRBV6-3 and TRBJ2-3; TRBD2 matches at 10 bases. Germline-derived CDR1 and CDR2 are MNHEY and SVGEGT. The trim removed 5 bases at V and 6 bases at J, leaving 11 bases unmatched. The CDR3 spans 16 residues.

The CDR3 DNA sequence: TGTGCCAGCAGTTCGGGGGCGAGCACTAGCAATGAGCAGTTCTTC. Translating gives CASSSGASTSNEQFF. The chain uses TRBV28 and TRBJ2-1; D might be TRBD1 or TRBD2, each matching 6 bases. There are 15 residues in the CDR3. Trimming shortened V by 4 bases and J by 6 bases, and 16 bases separated the two germline ends. Per germline, CDR1 MDHEN and CDR2 SYDVKM.

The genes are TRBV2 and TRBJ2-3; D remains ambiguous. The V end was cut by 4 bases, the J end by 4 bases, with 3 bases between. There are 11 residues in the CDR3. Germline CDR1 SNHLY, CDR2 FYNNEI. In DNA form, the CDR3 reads TGTGCCAGCAGTGGGGCAGATACGCAGTATTTT. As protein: CASSGADTQYF.

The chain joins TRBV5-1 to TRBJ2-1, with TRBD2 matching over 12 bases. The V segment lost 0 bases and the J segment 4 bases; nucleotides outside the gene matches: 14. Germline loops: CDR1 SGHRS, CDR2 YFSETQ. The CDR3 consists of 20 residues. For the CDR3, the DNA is TGCGCCAGCAGCTTGGCCCGGACTAGCGGGGCCCCTAGTCCTTACAATGAGCAGTTCTTC. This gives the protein CASSLARTSGAPSPYNEQFF.